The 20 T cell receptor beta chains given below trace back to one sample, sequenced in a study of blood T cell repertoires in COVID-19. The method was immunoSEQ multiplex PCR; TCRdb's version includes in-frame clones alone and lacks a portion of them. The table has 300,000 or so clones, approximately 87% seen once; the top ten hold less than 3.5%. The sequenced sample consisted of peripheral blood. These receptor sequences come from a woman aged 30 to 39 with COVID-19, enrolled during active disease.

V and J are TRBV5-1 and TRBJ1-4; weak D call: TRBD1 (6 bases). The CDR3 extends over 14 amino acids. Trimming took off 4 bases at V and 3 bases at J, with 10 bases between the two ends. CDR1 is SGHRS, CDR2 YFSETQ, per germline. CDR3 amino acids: CASSRDISNEKLFF. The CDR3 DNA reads TGCGCCAGCAGCCGGGACATCTCTAATGAAAAACTGTTTTTT.

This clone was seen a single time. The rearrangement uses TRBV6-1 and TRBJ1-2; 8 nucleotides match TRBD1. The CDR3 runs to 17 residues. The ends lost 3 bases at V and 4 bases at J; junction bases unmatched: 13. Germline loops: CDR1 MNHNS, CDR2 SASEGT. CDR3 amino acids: CASSDGQGARGVYGYTF. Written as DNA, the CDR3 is TGTGCCAGCAGTGATGGGCAGGGGGCCCGCGGCGTCTATGGCTACACCTTC.

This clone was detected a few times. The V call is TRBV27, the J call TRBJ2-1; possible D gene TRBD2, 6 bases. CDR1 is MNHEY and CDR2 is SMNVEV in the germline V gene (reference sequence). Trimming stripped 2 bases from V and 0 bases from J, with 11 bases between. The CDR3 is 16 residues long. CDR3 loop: CASSLIADYSYNEQFF. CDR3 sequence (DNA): TGTGCCAGCAGTTTAATAGCGGACTACTCCTACAATGAGCAGTTCTTC.

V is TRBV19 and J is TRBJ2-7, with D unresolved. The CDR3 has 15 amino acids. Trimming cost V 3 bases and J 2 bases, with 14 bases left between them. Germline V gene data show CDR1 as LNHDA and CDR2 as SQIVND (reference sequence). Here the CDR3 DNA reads TGTGCCAGTAGTATCGGTCCCAAGAACGCCTACGAGCAGTACTTC. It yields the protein CASSIGPKNAYEQYF.

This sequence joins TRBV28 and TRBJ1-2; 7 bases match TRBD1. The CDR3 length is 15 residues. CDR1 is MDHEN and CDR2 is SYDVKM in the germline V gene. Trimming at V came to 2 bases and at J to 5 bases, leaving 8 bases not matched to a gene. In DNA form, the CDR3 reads TGTGCCAGCAGTTTAATGACAGGGACCCTATATGGCTACACCTTC. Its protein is CASSLMTGTLYGYTF.

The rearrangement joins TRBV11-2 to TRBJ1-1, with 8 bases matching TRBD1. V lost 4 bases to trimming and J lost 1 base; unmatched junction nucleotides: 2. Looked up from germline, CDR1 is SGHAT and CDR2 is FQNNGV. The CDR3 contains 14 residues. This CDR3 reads CASSSQGANTEAFF. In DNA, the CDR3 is TGTGCCAGCAGCTCTCAGGGGGCGAACACTGAAGCTTTCTTT.

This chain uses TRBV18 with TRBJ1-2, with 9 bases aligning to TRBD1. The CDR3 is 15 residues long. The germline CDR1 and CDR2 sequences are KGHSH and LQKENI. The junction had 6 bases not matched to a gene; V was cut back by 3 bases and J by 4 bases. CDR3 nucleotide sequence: TGTGCCAGCTCACCGACAGGGGGTCATGGCTATGGCTACACCTTC. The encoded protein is CASSPTGGHGYGYTF.

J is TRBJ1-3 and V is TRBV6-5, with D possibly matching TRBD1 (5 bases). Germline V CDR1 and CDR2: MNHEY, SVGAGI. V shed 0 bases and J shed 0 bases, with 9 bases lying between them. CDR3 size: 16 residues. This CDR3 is CASSYSGEASGNTIYF. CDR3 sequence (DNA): TGTGCCAGCAGTTACTCGGGGGAGGCCTCTGGAAACACCATATATTTT.

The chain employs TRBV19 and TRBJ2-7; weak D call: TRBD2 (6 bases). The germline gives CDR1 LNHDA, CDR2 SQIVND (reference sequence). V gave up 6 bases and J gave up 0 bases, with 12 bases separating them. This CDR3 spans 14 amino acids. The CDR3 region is CASSGTHDSYEQYF. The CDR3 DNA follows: TGTGCCAGTAGCGGGACTCACGACTCCTACGAGCAGTACTTC.

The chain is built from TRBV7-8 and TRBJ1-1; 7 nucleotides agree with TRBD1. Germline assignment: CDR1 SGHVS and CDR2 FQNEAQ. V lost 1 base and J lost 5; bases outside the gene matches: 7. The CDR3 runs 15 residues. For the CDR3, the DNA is TGTGCCAGCAGCTTAGAACAGGGGATCAGAACTGAAGCTTTCTTT. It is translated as CASSLEQGIRTEAFF.

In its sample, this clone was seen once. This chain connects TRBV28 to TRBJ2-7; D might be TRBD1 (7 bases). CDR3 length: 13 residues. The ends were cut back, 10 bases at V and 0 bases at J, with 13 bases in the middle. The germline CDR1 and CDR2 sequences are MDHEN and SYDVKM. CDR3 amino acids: CATGGTASYEQYF. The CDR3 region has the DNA TGTGCCACAGGCGGGACAGCCTCCTACGAGCAGTACTTC.

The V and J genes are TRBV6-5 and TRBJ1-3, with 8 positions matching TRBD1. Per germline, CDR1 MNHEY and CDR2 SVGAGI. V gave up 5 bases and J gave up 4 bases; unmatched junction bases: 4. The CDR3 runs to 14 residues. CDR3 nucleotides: TGTGCCAGCAGTCGAGGACAGGGAGGAAACACCATATATTTT. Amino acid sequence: CASSRGQGGNTIYF.

The CDR3 nucleotides read TGTGCCAGCAGTTACCAGGACAGGGGAAATGAAAAACTGTTTTTT. Amino acids: CASSYQDRGNEKLFF. The rearrangement uses TRBV6-5 and TRBJ1-4, with TRBD1 identical over 9 bases. Losses at the gene ends were 2 bases for V and 5 bases for J; bases not matched to a gene: 3. CDR3 length: 15 amino acids. Germline values: CDR1 MNHEY, CDR2 SVGAGI.

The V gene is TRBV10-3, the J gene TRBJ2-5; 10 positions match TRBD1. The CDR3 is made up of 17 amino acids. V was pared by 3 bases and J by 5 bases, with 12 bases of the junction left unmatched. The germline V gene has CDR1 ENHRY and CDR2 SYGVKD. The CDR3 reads CAISDLRGQGDEETQYF. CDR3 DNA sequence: TGTGCCATCAGTGACCTGAGAGGACAGGGGGATGAGGAGACCCAGTACTTC.

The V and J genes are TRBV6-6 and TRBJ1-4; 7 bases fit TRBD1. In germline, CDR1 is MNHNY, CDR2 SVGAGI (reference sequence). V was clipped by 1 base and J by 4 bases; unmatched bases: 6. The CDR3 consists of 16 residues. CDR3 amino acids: CASSYFGTENNEKLFF. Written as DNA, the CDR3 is TGTGCCAGCAGTTACTTCGGGACAGAAAATAATGAAAAACTGTTTTTT.

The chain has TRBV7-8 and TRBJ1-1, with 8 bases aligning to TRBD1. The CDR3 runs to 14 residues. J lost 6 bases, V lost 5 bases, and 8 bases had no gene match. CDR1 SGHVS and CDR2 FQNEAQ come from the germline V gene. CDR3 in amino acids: CASSQDRVGAEAFF. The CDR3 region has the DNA TGTGCCAGCAGCCAGGACAGGGTGGGGGCTGAAGCTTTCTTT. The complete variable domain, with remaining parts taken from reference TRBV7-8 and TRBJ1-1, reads GAGVSQSPRYKVAKRGQDVALRCDPISGHVSLFWYQQALGQGPEFLTYFQNEAQLDKSGLPSDRFFAERPEGSVSTLKIQRTQQEDSAVYLCASSQDRVGAEAFFGQGTRLTVV.

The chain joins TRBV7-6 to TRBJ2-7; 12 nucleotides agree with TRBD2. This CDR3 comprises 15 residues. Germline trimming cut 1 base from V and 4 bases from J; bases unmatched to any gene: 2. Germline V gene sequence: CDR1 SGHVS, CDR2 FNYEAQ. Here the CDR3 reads CASSLETSGSYEQYF. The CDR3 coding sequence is TGTGCCAGCAGCTTAGAGACTAGCGGGAGTTACGAGCAGTACTTC.

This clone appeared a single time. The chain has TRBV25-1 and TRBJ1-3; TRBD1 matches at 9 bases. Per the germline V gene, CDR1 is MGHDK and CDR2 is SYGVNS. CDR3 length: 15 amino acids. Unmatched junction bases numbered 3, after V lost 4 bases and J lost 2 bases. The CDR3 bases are TGTGCCAGCAGTGCGGACAGGGGAACTGGAAACACCATATATTTT. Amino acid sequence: CASSADRGTGNTIYF.

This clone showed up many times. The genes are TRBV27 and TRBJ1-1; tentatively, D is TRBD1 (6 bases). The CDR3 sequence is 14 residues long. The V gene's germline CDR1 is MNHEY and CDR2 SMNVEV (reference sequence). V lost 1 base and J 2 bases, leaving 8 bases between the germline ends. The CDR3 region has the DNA TGTGCCAGCAGTTTATATGGGACAAACACTGAAGCTTTCTTT. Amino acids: CASSLYGTNTEAFF.

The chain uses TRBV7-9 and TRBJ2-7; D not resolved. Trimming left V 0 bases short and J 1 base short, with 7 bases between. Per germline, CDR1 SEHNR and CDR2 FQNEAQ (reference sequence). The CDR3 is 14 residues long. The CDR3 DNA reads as TGTGCCAGCAGCTTAGCTGAAGAGTCCTACGAGCAGTACTTC. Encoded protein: CASSLAEESYEQYF.